The sequence of this TCR beta chain was determined in a study of CD4 T cells in relation to SARS-CoV-2 and coronaviruses. About the research overall: ViraFEST: approximately 10-day antigen culture of PBMCs, then TCR beta CDR3 sequencing. No peptide or an HIV-1 Nef peptide pool served as negative control.

Unexposed donor CD4+ T cells date from about 2011-2018, before the COVID-19 pandemic. The cells were cultured for 10 days before CD4+ T cells were isolated. Each well had two million PBMCs in around 5% human AB serum with IL-2. With respect to this clone: What it binds is unknown.

This CDR3 contains 17 residues. The data were produced by immunoSEQ multiplex PCR, yet TCRdb's version contains in-frame clones alone and is incomplete. This sample carries more than 20,000 clones, roughly four fifths of them seen once, and the ten largest clones take about 9.4%. Findings and limits, study-wide: In around 67% of donors, memory CD4+ clonotypes crossrecognized SARS-CoV-2 and at least one common cold coronavirus spike.

The V and J genes are TRBV21-1 and TRBJ2-1; the tabulated D call, TRBD2, remains unverified against the DNA. TRBV21-1 counts as a pseudogene. Sequencing used CD4+ T cells from PBMCs, cultured in vitro. The sequence derives from a human donor in good health. CDR3 in DNA: TGTGCCAGCAGTCTCCTTCTTGGGAGAGGGTCCTACAATGAGCAGTTCTTC. Residues: CASSLLLGRGSYNEQFF.